Presented here are 25 T cell receptor beta chains from one specimen sequenced in a study of blood T cell repertoires in COVID-19 (dated by TCRdb to the early 2020s). The protocol used for the library was the immunoSEQ multiplex PCR assay. TCRdb provides this immuneACCESS table in a form limited to in-frame rearrangements. Some clones are lacking; in checked studies, under half of them reflect an unresolved V gene, and why the rest are absent is not known. The sample records some 97,000 clones, just under 95% of which are singletons. The ten biggest clones cover 5.7% of the sample. Sequences were obtained from peripheral blood. These TCRs come from a man between 65 and 80 years old with acute or convalescent COVID-19.

The J gene is TRBJ1-6, the V gene TRBV5-1; possibly TRBD1 for D (6 bases). Germline CDR1 and CDR2: SGHRS and YFSETQ. This CDR3 spans 14 amino acids. Trimming pared 5 bases from V and 8 bases from J, leaving 14 bases between. CDR3 in amino acids: CASRATGIHSPLHF. In DNA form, the CDR3 reads TGCGCCAGCAGGGCCACAGGGATCCATTCACCCCTCCACTTT. The full variable domain, with the rest looked up from reference TRBV5-1 and TRBJ1-6, is KAGVTQTPRYLIKTRGQQVTLSCSPISGHRSVSWYQQTPGQGLQFLFEYFSETQRNKGNFPGRFSGRQFSNSRSEMNVSTLELGDSALYLCASRATGIHSPLHFGNGTRLTVT.

The chain recombines TRBV24-1 with TRBJ1-1, with D tentatively TRBD1 (5 bases). The CDR3 has 14 residues. The V gene lost 7 bases and the J gene lost 6 bases, with 17 bases spanning the gap. Germline CDR1 reads KGHDR; CDR2 reads SFDVKD. The CDR3 reads CATRAGPGSAEAFF. Here the CDR3 DNA reads TGTGCCACCAGGGCGGGGCCGGGTTCGGCTGAAGCTTTCTTT.

V usage is TRBV11-3 and J usage is TRBJ2-3, with D hard to call. Trimming stripped 0 bases from V and 0 bases from J, with 10 bases between. The CDR3 has 16 residues. CDR1 SGHNT and CDR2 YENEEA come from the germline V gene. The CDR3 sequence: CASSLERGPSTDTQYF. The CDR3 DNA reads TGTGCCAGCAGCTTAGAGCGCGGCCCTAGCACAGATACGCAGTATTTT.

The CDR3, as DNA: TGTGCCAGCAGGGGGGCCTTAACTAATGAAAAACTGTTTTTT. Its translation: CASRGALTNEKLFF. The chain couples TRBV27 to TRBJ1-4, with D possibly being TRBD1 (6 bases). Germline CDR1 reads MNHEY; CDR2 reads SMNVEV (reference sequence). Trimming took 6 bases from V and 1 from J, leaving 9 bases between them. The CDR3 sequence is 14 residues long.

The chain couples TRBV3-1 (or the pseudogene TRBV3-2) to TRBJ1-2; D is uncertain. The CDR3 totals 15 residues. The germline V gene encodes CDR1 LGHDT and CDR2 YNNKEL (reference sequence). The V and J ends lost 2 bases and 2 bases respectively, with 12 bases between them. CDR3 in DNA: TGTGCCAGCAGCCAACGGGAGGGAGTCAACTATGGCTACACCTTC. This sequence encodes CASSQREGVNYGYTF.

The chain combines TRBV27 with TRBJ1-2; 8 bases match TRBD1. The CDR3 consists of 17 residues. V shed 5 bases and J 0 bases; nucleotides not matched to a gene: 11. CDR1 and CDR2 from the germline V gene are MNHEY and SMNVEV (reference sequence). Here the CDR3 DNA reads TGTGCCAGCAGTAACCAATACAGGGGGAGAGCTAACTATGGCTACACCTTC. This gives the protein CASSNQYRGRANYGYTF.

The chain couples TRBV5-6 to TRBJ1-5; a weak D match, TRBD1 (6 bases). Trimming pared 3 bases from V and 0 bases from J, leaving 13 bases between. There are 16 residues in the CDR3. Germline CDR1 SGHDT, CDR2 YYEEEE. This chain's CDR3 is CASSSRQEPSNQPQHF. Written as DNA, the CDR3 is TGTGCCAGCAGCTCAAGACAGGAACCTAGCAATCAGCCCCAGCATTTT. The variable domain in full, completed from reference TRBV5-6 and TRBJ1-5, reads DAGVTQSPTHLIKTRGQQVTLRCSPKSGHDTVSWYQQALGQGPQFIFQYYEEEERQRGNFPDRFSGHQFPNYSSELNVNALLLGDSALYLCASSSRQEPSNQPQHFGDGTRLSIL.

The rearrangement links TRBV27 to TRBJ2-7, with D maybe TRBD1 (5 bases). This CDR3 spans 16 amino acids. Trimming left V 4 bases short and J 2 bases short, with 18 bases between. CDR1 MNHEY and CDR2 SMNVEV come from the germline V gene (reference sequence). CDR3: CASSSPSRALTYEQYF. In DNA form, the CDR3 reads TGTGCCAGCAGTTCTCCCAGCAGGGCACTAACCTACGAGCAGTACTTC.

This rearrangement joins TRBV27 to TRBJ1-5; no firm D call. The CDR3 consists of 13 residues. Germline V gene lookup returns CDR1 MNHEY and CDR2 SMNVEV (reference sequence). Trimming removed 0 bases at V and 4 bases at J, with 4 bases between. The CDR3 sequence is CASSLSRNQPQHF. In DNA, the CDR3 is TGTGCCAGCAGTTTATCCAGAAATCAGCCCCAGCATTTT.

The chain couples TRBV6-4 to TRBJ2-7, with 9 nucleotides matching TRBD1. The germline V gene has CDR1 MRHNA and CDR2 SNTAGT. The CDR3 length is 15 residues. J gave up 5 bases and V 2 bases, and 7 bases lay outside the gene matches. CDR3 DNA: TGTGCCAGCAGTGACCCCCGGGACAGGGTTAACGAGCAGTACTTC. Residues: CASSDPRDRVNEQYF.

The chain is built from TRBV4-3 and TRBJ1-2, with 7 positions matching TRBD1. This CDR3 is built from 15 residues. V shed 2 bases and J 10 bases; nucleotides not matched to a gene: 13. Looked up from germline, CDR1 is LGHNA and CDR2 is YSLEER. This CDR3 reads CASSQNPRQGNDYTF. The CDR3 region has the DNA TGCGCCAGCAGCCAAAATCCACGACAGGGTAACGACTACACCTTC.

The chain combines TRBV5-5 with TRBJ1-5, with TRBD1 matching 7 bases. CDR3 size: 14 residues. V trimming: 0 bases; J trimming: 9 bases; junction bases outside the gene matches: 6. Germline V gives CDR1 SGHKS, CDR2 YYEKEE (reference sequence). This CDR3 is CASSLVGQSRPQHF. The CDR3 DNA follows: TGTGCCAGCAGCTTGGTGGGACAGAGTCGGCCCCAGCATTTT.

The rearrangement joins TRBV3-1 (or the pseudogene TRBV3-2) to TRBJ2-1, with 7 bases lining up with TRBD2. Germline assignment: CDR1 LGHDT and CDR2 YNNKEL (reference sequence). This CDR3 contains 13 residues. Germline trimming cut 4 bases from V and 6 bases from J; bases unmatched to any gene: 3. DNA for the CDR3: TGTGCCAGCAGCCCGGGACTAAGCAATGAGCAGTTCTTC. Amino acids: CASSPGLSNEQFF.

V gene TRBV10-1 combines with J gene TRBJ1-4; a weak D match, TRBD1 (6 bases). The CDR3 contains 15 residues. The germline V and J ends were trimmed by 2 bases and 8 bases, with 15 bases remaining between them. Germline CDR1 and CDR2: WNHNN and SYGVQD (reference sequence). The CDR3: CASSEPSGGHEKLFF. The CDR3 DNA is TGCGCCAGCAGTGAGCCTTCGGGGGGGCACGAAAAACTGTTTTTT.

The V gene is TRBV7-7, the J gene TRBJ2-3, with D possibly matching TRBD2 (7 bases). Deletions cut 5 bases from V and 4 bases from J, with 19 bases between. This CDR3 region has 16 residues. Germline values: CDR1 SSHAT, CDR2 FNYEAQ (reference sequence). CDR3 protein: CASSATGGVGPDTQYF. As DNA, the CDR3 is TGTGCCAGCAGCGCCACGGGGGGCGTTGGTCCAGATACGCAGTATTTT.

This clone was recorded a few times. V and J are TRBV3-1 (or the pseudogene TRBV3-2) and TRBJ2-7, with 7 bases matching TRBD1. The CDR3 extends over 17 amino acids. Germline lookup yields CDR1 LGHDT and CDR2 YNNKEL (reference sequence). V shed 1 base, J shed 2 bases, and the junction held 11 bases outside the gene matches. The DNA of the CDR3 is TGTGCCAGCAGCCAAGGAAACGGGACAGAGAAAACCTACGAGCAGTACTTC. The encoded protein is CASSQGNGTEKTYEQYF.

On this clone: The same CDR3 also results from other DNA sequences found in this sample. The rearrangement joins TRBV6-6 to TRBJ2-7; 8 nucleotides match TRBD2. V dropped 8 bases and J dropped 9; count of bases not matched to a gene: 12. CDR1 and CDR2 (germline): MNHNY, SVGAGI (reference sequence). CDR3 length equals 13 residues. CDR3 bases: TGTGCCAGCCAAAGCGGGAGCGGAGGGAGGCAGTACTTC. Protein: CASQSGSGGRQYF.

The V and J genes are TRBV11-3 and TRBJ2-3; 13 nucleotides line up with TRBD2. This CDR3 contains 18 residues. CDR1 and CDR2 (germline): SGHNT, YENEEA. Trimming at V came to 0 bases and at J to 4 bases, leaving 7 bases not matched to a gene. The CDR3 protein is CASSLDRTSGSAPDTQYF. The CDR3 coding sequence is TGTGCCAGCAGCTTAGATCGGACTAGCGGGAGTGCGCCAGATACGCAGTATTTT.

The chain joins TRBV19 to TRBJ1-5; 7 bases fit TRBD1. V was pared by 3 bases and J by 3 bases, with 11 bases of the junction left unmatched. This CDR3 is built from 17 residues. The germline V gene has CDR1 LNHDA and CDR2 SQIVND (reference sequence). CDR3: CASSIDSGQRYNQPQHF. In DNA form, the CDR3 reads TGTGCCAGTAGTATCGATTCGGGACAGAGATACAATCAGCCCCAGCATTTT.

The rearrangement joins TRBV7-3 to TRBJ2-1; 8 bases are shared with TRBD2. The V gene's germline CDR1 is SGHTA and CDR2 FQGTGA. The CDR3 runs 13 residues. Trimming cost V 4 bases and J 9 bases; bases outside gene matches: 5. The CDR3 DNA is TGTGCCAGCAGCTCCGGGACTAGTGGTGAGCAGTTCTTC. This gives the protein CASSSGTSGEQFF. Supplemented by reference TRBV7-3 and TRBJ2-1, the full variable domain reads GAGVSQTPSNKVTEKGKYVELRCDPISGHTALYWYRQSLGQGPEFLIYFQGTGAADDSGLPNDRFFAVRPEGSVSTLKIQRTERGDSAVYLCASSSGTSGEQFFGPGTRLTVL.

The genes are TRBV6-4 and TRBJ2-7, with TRBD2 identical over 9 bases. Germline V gene data show CDR1 as MRHNA and CDR2 as SNTAGT. V dropped 5 bases and J dropped 2; count of bases not matched to a gene: 4. This CDR3 has 14 amino acids. The CDR3 sequence is CASSPTSGTYEQYF. The CDR3 region has the DNA TGTGCCAGCAGTCCGACTAGCGGAACCTACGAGCAGTACTTC.

V and J are TRBV28 and TRBJ2-7; the match to TRBD1 covers 10 bases. With V trimmed by 6 bases and J by 4 bases, 9 bases remained unmatched. This CDR3 is built from 15 residues. Germline-derived CDR1 and CDR2 are MDHEN and SYDVKM. CDR3 sequence reads: CASRRPGQGLYEQYF. The CDR3 DNA sequence: TGTGCCAGCAGAAGGCCGGGACAGGGGCTGTACGAGCAGTACTTC.

The V call is TRBV12-5, the J call TRBJ1-3; 9 bases match TRBD1. Germline V CDR1 and CDR2: LGHNT, FRNRAP. After removal of 6 bases from V and 4 bases from J, the junction contained 4 bases not matched to a gene. CDR3 size: 14 residues. The CDR3 protein is CASGPGQGGNTIYF. CDR3 nucleotide sequence: TGTGCTAGTGGACCGGGACAGGGAGGAAACACCATATATTTT.

The CDR3 protein is CASRGQGFGYTF. The CDR3 DNA is TGTGCCAGCAGGGGACAGGGTTTTGGCTACACCTTC. This chain uses TRBV28 with TRBJ1-2, with TRBD1 matching over 9 bases. Germline-derived CDR1 and CDR2 are MDHEN and SYDVKM. Trimming at V came to 6 bases and at J to 7 bases, leaving 3 bases not matched to a gene. CDR3 length: 12 amino acids.

The CDR3, as DNA: TGTGCCAGCAGCTTAGCCCAGTACACCGGGGAGCTGTTTTTT. Translated, it gives CASSLAQYTGELFF. The chain combines TRBV7-2 with TRBJ2-2, with D hard to call. Trimming removed 0 bases from V and 3 bases from J, with 5 bases in between. This CDR3 contains 14 residues. The germline CDR1 and CDR2 sequences are SGHTA and FQGNSA.